The 19 T cell receptor beta chains in this list originate from one sample, sequenced in a study of cytomegalovirus exposure and HLA in healthy donors. The study ran its PCR with 60 Vbeta and 13 Jbeta primers. Sequencing used immunoSEQ multiplex PCR; TCRdb keeps in-frame clones, though not all of them. The sample lists 200,000 or so clones; 82% were seen once. Input material: PBMCs. Source of these receptors: a boy aged 2 to 9 in good health and CMV-seronegative.

The chain links TRBV11-2 to TRBJ1-2, with D possibly TRBD1 on 5 matching bases. The germline gives CDR1 SGHAT, CDR2 FQNNGV. Trimming pared 5 bases from V and 4 bases from J, leaving 14 bases between. This CDR3 has 14 amino acids. In DNA, the CDR3 is TGTGCCAGCAGCCAGGGAGGTGGCGGCTATGGCTACACCTTC. Translation: CASSQGGGGYGYTF.

This chain uses TRBV7-8 with TRBJ2-5; TRBD1 matches at 9 bases. V lost 0 bases to trimming and J lost 11 bases; unmatched junction nucleotides: 1. The CDR3 sequence is 12 residues long. The germline CDR1 and CDR2 sequences are SGHVS and FQNEAQ. The CDR3 reads CASSLAGTGQYF. The CDR3 DNA reads as TGTGCCAGCAGCTTAGCCGGGACAGGGCAGTACTTC.

Only one count was recorded for this clone. The V and J genes are TRBV7-2 and TRBJ2-7; D not certain. The CDR3 sequence is 15 residues long. The V gene's germline CDR1 is SGHTA and CDR2 FQGNSA. V lost 1 base and J 0 bases, leaving 10 bases between the germline ends. CDR3 amino acids: CASSLEPLGSYEQYF. The CDR3 DNA follows: TGTGCCAGCAGCTTAGAGCCCCTCGGCTCCTACGAGCAGTACTTC.

V and J are TRBV11-2 and TRBJ2-7; TRBD2 is a possible D gene (5 bases). The CDR3 spans 16 residues. V was cut by 5 bases and J by 3 bases, with 20 bases left in between. Per the germline V gene, CDR1 is SGHAT and CDR2 is FQNNGV. The CDR3 reads CASSDPFEGVVYEQYF. CDR3 nucleotide sequence: TGTGCCAGCAGCGACCCTTTTGAGGGAGTTGTCTACGAGCAGTACTTC.

The chain uses TRBV5-4 and TRBJ2-1, with D perhaps TRBD2 (5 bases). Trimming shortened V by 3 bases and J by 2 bases, and 12 bases separated the two germline ends. This CDR3 spans 15 amino acids. CDR1 is SGHNT, CDR2 YYREEE, per germline (reference sequence). The CDR3 region is CASSSGGIAYNEQFF. CDR3 nucleotides: TGTGCCAGCAGCTCAGGAGGTATCGCCTACAATGAGCAGTTCTTC.

This chain links TRBV5-4 with TRBJ1-2; D is ambiguous. CDR1 is SGHNT and CDR2 is YYREEE in the germline V gene (reference sequence). The CDR3 runs to 12 residues. V was cut by 4 bases and J by 7 bases, with 11 bases left in between. CDR3 bases: TGTGCCAGCAGCCGGAGTATCGCTGGCTACACCTTC. It specifies CASSRSIAGYTF.

This sequence joins TRBV14 and TRBJ2-5, with D tentatively TRBD2 (8 bases). This CDR3 spans 17 amino acids. Germline CDR1 reads SGHDN; CDR2 reads FVKESK. Trimming removed 0 bases from V and 4 bases from J, with 18 bases in between. The CDR3 DNA follows: TGTGCCAGCAGCCAAGACGGGAGGGGGCTACGAGGAGAGACCCAGTACTTC. Its translation is CASSQDGRGLRGETQYF.

This rearrangement joins TRBV9 to TRBJ2-1; the match to TRBD2 covers 11 bases. V lost 4 bases, J lost 5 bases, and 8 bases stayed unmatched. The CDR3 length is 16 residues. CDR1 is SGDLS and CDR2 is YYNGEE in the germline V gene. As DNA, the CDR3 is TGTGCCAGCAGCCCCCTGCTAGCGGGGGGACACAATGAGCAGTTCTTC. This codes for CASSPLLAGGHNEQFF.

The chain carries TRBV6-1 and TRBJ2-7, with D maybe TRBD2 (6 bases). Trimming removed 8 bases at V and 3 bases at J, with 14 bases between. The CDR3 has 13 residues. Germline loops: CDR1 MNHNS, CDR2 SASEGT. The CDR3 nucleotides read TGTGCCAGCCTCTTCGTCGGGGGCTACGAGCAGTACTTC. It is translated as CASLFVGGYEQYF.

This chain uses TRBV10-2 with TRBJ2-6; D uncertain. Trimming took 2 bases from V and 0 from J, leaving 5 bases between them. Germline V gives CDR1 WSHSY, CDR2 SAAADI. There are 15 residues in the CDR3. CDR3 coding DNA: TGCGCCAGCAGTGAGGCAGTCTCTGGGGCCAACGTCCTGACTTTC. Translation gives CASSEAVSGANVLTF.

This chain links TRBV4-3 with TRBJ2-7; the match to TRBD2 covers 13 bases. The V gene's germline CDR1 is LGHNA and CDR2 YSLEER. The CDR3 is made up of 15 amino acids. Trimming removed 4 bases from V and 3 bases from J; junction bases left unmatched: 3. Here the CDR3 reads CASSLTSGGNYEQYF. CDR3 bases: TGCGCCAGCAGCCTGACTAGCGGGGGGAACTACGAGCAGTACTTC.

The chain couples TRBV7-8 to TRBJ1-2, with no clear D. V was pared by 1 base and J by 4 bases, with 7 bases between. CDR1 is SGHVS, CDR2 FQNEAQ, per germline. The CDR3 runs to 13 residues. CDR3 region: CASSLDGGYGYTF. As DNA, the CDR3 is TGTGCCAGCAGCTTAGATGGCGGCTATGGCTACACCTTC.

The V gene is TRBV27, the J gene TRBJ2-5, with 9 nucleotides matching TRBD2. In germline, CDR1 is MNHEY, CDR2 SMNVEV (reference sequence). V was clipped by 2 bases and J by 5 bases; unmatched bases: 6. This CDR3 has 15 residues. CDR3 sequence: CASSLKAGGLETQYF. CDR3 DNA sequence: TGTGCCAGCAGTTTAAAGGCGGGGGGGTTGGAGACCCAGTACTTC.

The J gene is TRBJ1-4, the V gene TRBV6-5; perhaps TRBD1 as D (5 bases). Germline CDR1 reads MNHEY; CDR2 reads SVGAGI. The length of the CDR3 is 15 residues. V lost 0 bases and J lost 12, with 17 bases in between. CDR3 protein: CASSYSSSGGWELFF. The CDR3 nucleotides are TGTGCCAGCAGTTACTCGAGTTCGGGGGGGTGGGAACTGTTTTTT.

The chain is built from TRBV7-9 and TRBJ1-4; D remains unclear. The ends were cut back, 8 bases at V and 5 bases at J, with 21 bases in the middle. This CDR3 contains 16 residues. Germline V gene sequence: CDR1 SEHNR, CDR2 FQNEAQ (reference sequence). The CDR3 DNA is TGTGCCAGCGCTGGCGGGAGGGATACCGGAAATGAAAAACTGTTTTTT. Translation: CASAGGRDTGNEKLFF.

V and J are TRBV19 and TRBJ1-2; 8 positions agree with TRBD1. V was pared by 3 bases and J by 4 bases, with 1 base of the junction left unmatched. The CDR3 runs to 13 residues. Germline V CDR1 and CDR2: LNHDA, SQIVND (reference sequence). The CDR3 is CASSIGTGYGYTF. DNA for the CDR3: TGTGCCAGTAGTATCGGGACAGGCTATGGCTACACCTTC.

The chain's CDR3 is CASSLAGGHEQFF. CDR3 DNA sequence: TGCGCCAGCAGCTTGGCAGGGGGCCATGAGCAGTTCTTC. The genes are TRBV5-1 and TRBJ2-1; 8 nucleotides agree with TRBD1. V shed 0 bases, J shed 8 bases, and the junction held 1 base outside the gene matches. CDR3 length equals 13 residues. Germline V gene lookup returns CDR1 SGHRS and CDR2 YFSETQ.

This clone turned up a few times. The V and J genes are TRBV18 and TRBJ1-1; TRBD1 aligns across 8 bases. The CDR3 extends over 16 amino acids. The ends lost 3 bases at V and 2 bases at J; junction bases unmatched: 8. Germline V lookup: CDR1 KGHSH, CDR2 LQKENI. CDR3 DNA: TGTGCCAGCTCACCCCTTTCGACAGGGGAAAACACTGAAGCTTTCTTT. This codes for CASSPLSTGENTEAFF.

The J gene is TRBJ2-1, the V gene TRBV7-2; D gene ambiguous. Germline V gives CDR1 SGHTA, CDR2 FQGNSA. The CDR3 extends over 15 amino acids. V lost 7 bases and J 1 base, leaving 14 bases between the germline ends. DNA for the CDR3: TGTGCCAGCACCTCAATGGCCGGGTCCTACAATGAGCAGTTCTTC. This translates into CASTSMAGSYNEQFF.